The following is a TCR beta chain sequence with its context. The sample comes from a study of cytomegalovirus exposure and HLA in healthy donors. CDR3 length equals 15 residues. Trimming took 4 bases from V and 1 from J, leaving 10 bases between them. Germline V lookup: CDR1 LNHDA, CDR2 SQIVND (reference sequence). The PCR contained 60 Vbeta and 13 Jbeta primers. Assay used: immunoSEQ multiplex PCR; TCRdb lists only in-frame clones, some missing. The sample carries about 89,000 clones, 64% recorded once. The chain links TRBV19 to TRBJ2-2; possibly TRBD2 for D (5 bases). This TCR was recovered from a human donor in good health. Sequencing used PBMCs. CDR3 protein: CASSTPRGNTGELFF. The CDR3 DNA sequence: TGTGCCAGTAGTACCCCCCGGGGGAACACCGGGGAGCTGTTTTTT.